The 28 T cell receptor beta chains below were found in one sample sequenced in a study of shared clonotypes between healthy human individuals. The table came from immunoSEQ multiplex PCR; TCRdb's copy has only in-frame clones and leaves some out. The sample contains approximately 500,000 clones, around 73% of which appear only once. The sample taken for sequencing was PBMCs. All receptors derive from a woman in her thirties or forties in good health. Some clones in this sample may be carry-over from other donors' samples.

The J gene is TRBJ1-5, the V gene TRBV4-1; D call uncertain. The CDR3 contains 16 residues. Germline loops: CDR1 MGHRA, CDR2 YSYEKL. Trimming removed 0 bases from V and 1 base from J, with 10 bases in between. The CDR3 region has the DNA TGCGCCAGCAGCCAAGAACCGAGTTACAGCAATCAGCCCCAGCATTTT. Translating gives CASSQEPSYSNQPQHF.

J is TRBJ2-4 and V is TRBV7-8, with D tentatively TRBD1 (5 bases). The V gene lost 7 bases and the J gene lost 0 bases, with 10 bases spanning the gap. There are 14 residues in the CDR3. CDR1 is SGHVS and CDR2 is FQNEAQ in the germline V gene. The CDR3 loop is CASTDSLAKNIQYF. The CDR3 DNA reads TGTGCCAGCACCGACAGTTTAGCCAAAAACATTCAGTACTTC. Combining the CDR3 with reference TRBV7-8 and TRBJ2-4 gives the whole variable domain GAGVSQSPRYKVAKRGQDVALRCDPISGHVSLFWYQQALGQGPEFLTYFQNEAQLDKSGLPSDRFFAERPEGSVSTLKIQRTQQEDSAVYLCASTDSLAKNIQYFGAGTRLSVL.

The chain carries TRBV14 and TRBJ2-1, with D maybe TRBD1 (5 bases). The CDR3 loop spans 14 amino acids. The V end lost 9 bases, the J end lost 0 bases, and 12 bases lay between the germline ends. Germline CDR1 SGHDN, CDR2 FVKESK. In DNA, the CDR3 is TGTGCCAGTGGGGCCCTTGGCTCCTACAATGAGCAGTTCTTC. Protein product: CASGALGSYNEQFF.

Remarks on this clone: Different DNA sequences within this sample yield the same CDR3. The chain is built from TRBV30 and TRBJ2-2; 8 nucleotides line up with TRBD2. This CDR3 comprises 15 residues. The germline gives CDR1 GTSNPN, CDR2 SVGIG (reference sequence). V dropped 1 base and J dropped 6; count of bases not matched to a gene: 7. The CDR3 region is CAWSGGLADPGELFF. CDR3 sequence (DNA): TGTGCCTGGAGTGGAGGACTAGCAGACCCCGGGGAGCTGTTTTTT.

The J gene is TRBJ2-7, the V gene TRBV7-8; maybe TRBD1 (6 bases). The V gene's germline CDR1 is SGHVS and CDR2 FQNEAQ. Deletions cut 8 bases from V and 6 bases from J, with 17 bases between. The CDR3 covers 13 residues. CDR3: CASGTGFLGEQYF. CDR3 in DNA: TGTGCCAGCGGAACAGGGTTTTTGGGCGAGCAGTACTTC.

This clone occurred a few times. The chain recombines TRBV27 with TRBJ1-1; a weak D match, TRBD1 (5 bases). The germline V gene has CDR1 MNHEY and CDR2 SMNVEV (reference sequence). This CDR3 has 15 amino acids. V was pared by 5 bases and J by 0 bases, with 13 bases between. The CDR3 DNA sequence: TGTGCCAGCAGTCTAGCCGGGACCGTGAACACTGAAGCTTTCTTT. It encodes CASSLAGTVNTEAFF.

V usage is TRBV5-6 and J usage is TRBJ1-6; TRBD1 is a possible D gene (5 bases). This CDR3 contains 15 residues. Germline CDR1 is SGHDT and CDR2 is YYEEEE. V was cut by 2 bases and J by 5 bases, with 11 bases left in between. CDR3 residues: CASSFQSGNNSPLHF. The CDR3 bases are TGTGCCAGCAGCTTTCAATCAGGGAATAATTCACCCCTCCACTTT.

This chain uses TRBV27 with TRBJ2-5; D not certain. CDR1 is MNHEY, CDR2 SMNVEV, per germline (reference sequence). CDR3 length equals 14 residues. Trimming left V 5 bases short and J 2 bases short, with 12 bases between. CDR3 coding DNA: TGTGCCAGCAGTCTTGGATCACATCAAGAGACCCAGTACTTC. It codes for CASSLGSHQETQYF.

The table lists this clone with many counts. The chain carries TRBV29-1 and TRBJ2-7; D is undetermined. Germline CDR1 SQVTM, CDR2 ANQGSEA. The ends were cut back, 4 bases at V and 5 bases at J, with 15 bases in the middle. CDR3 size: 13 residues. This CDR3 reads CSVGESTWHEQYF. The CDR3 DNA reads as TGCAGCGTTGGTGAGTCCACCTGGCACGAGCAGTACTTC.

The chain links TRBV5-1 to TRBJ2-1, with 13 bases that match TRBD2. Germline V CDR1 and CDR2: SGHRS, YFSETQ. The J segment lost 10 bases and the V segment lost 3 bases, leaving 7 bases of the junction unmatched. The CDR3 is made up of 15 amino acids. The CDR3 nucleotides are TGCGCCAGCAGCTCCGGACTAGCGGGAGTAGTGGAGCAGTTCTTC. It yields the protein CASSSGLAGVVEQFF. The whole variable domain, remainder taken from reference TRBV5-1 and TRBJ2-1, is KAGVTQTPRYLIKTRGQQVTLSCSPISGHRSVSWYQQTPGQGLQFLFEYFSETQRNKGNFPGRFSGRQFSNSRSEMNVSTLELGDSALYLCASSSGLAGVVEQFFGPGTRLTVL.

The chain joins TRBV30 to TRBJ1-5; TRBD1 aligns across 7 bases. J lost 6 bases, V lost 2 bases, and 4 bases had no gene match. The CDR3 loop spans 13 amino acids. The V gene's germline CDR1 is GTSNPN and CDR2 SVGIG (reference sequence). The CDR3 nucleotides are TGTGCCTGGAGTAAACAGGGGTCTCAGCCCCAGCATTTT. Translation: CAWSKQGSQPQHF. The full variable domain, its missing parts supplied by reference TRBV30 and TRBJ1-5, is SQTIHQWPATLVQPVGSPLSLECTVEGTSNPNLYWYRQAAGRGLQLLFYSVGIGQISSEVPQNLSASRPQDRQFILSSKKLLLSDSGFYLCAWSKQGSQPQHFGDGTRLSIL.

The CDR3 nucleotides are TGCAGCGTAGGAAGACAGGGGCAAGTAGCAACAGATACGCAGTATTTT. Protein product: CSVGRQGQVATDTQYF. The chain uses TRBV29-1 and TRBJ2-3, with 8 bases fitting TRBD1. Looked up from germline, CDR1 is SQVTM and CDR2 is ANQGSEA. This CDR3 region has 16 residues. With V trimmed by 6 bases and J by 3 bases, 14 bases remained unmatched.

This clone was seen a few times. The gene calls are TRBV9 and TRBJ2-3; no reliable D call. This CDR3 region has 14 residues. Trimming left V 4 bases short and J 0 bases short, with 9 bases between. Looked up from germline, CDR1 is SGDLS and CDR2 is YYNGEE. The CDR3 DNA reads TGTGCCAGCAGCTTGACCACTAGCACAGATACGCAGTATTTT. Its translation: CASSLTTSTDTQYF.

This clone turned up a few times. The V and J genes are TRBV6-1 and TRBJ2-7, with TRBD1 matching over 9 bases. Germline CDR1 and CDR2: MNHNS and SASEGT. Trimming took 7 bases from V and 5 from J; bases not matched to a gene: 12. The CDR3 has 15 amino acids. CDR3 nucleotide sequence: TGTGCCAGCATTCAAATACAGGGGGCGGGCAACGAGCAGTACTTC. This codes for CASIQIQGAGNEQYF.

In DNA, the CDR3 is TGTGCCAGCAGCAAGACAGGAGTGTACCAAGAGACCCAGTACTTC. This sequence encodes CASSKTGVYQETQYF. The chain recombines TRBV5-4 with TRBJ2-5; D possibly corresponds to TRBD1 (6 bases). Germline V gene lookup returns CDR1 SGHNT and CDR2 YYREEE (reference sequence). This CDR3 is 15 amino acids long. V was shortened by 4 bases and J by 0 bases, with 13 bases between the two germline ends.

This rearrangement joins TRBV7-2 to TRBJ2-7; D ambiguous. Germline CDR1 reads SGHTA; CDR2 reads FQGNSA. V gave up 0 bases and J gave up 6 bases, with 9 bases separating them. CDR3 size: 13 residues. This CDR3 reads CASSLATHSEQYF. CDR3 in DNA: TGTGCCAGCAGCTTAGCGACACACTCCGAGCAGTACTTC.

The chain carries TRBV5-1 and TRBJ2-3; TRBD2 matches 7 bases. The CDR3 has 16 amino acids. Unmatched junction bases numbered 9, after V lost 4 bases and J lost 1 base. CDR1 SGHRS and CDR2 YFSETQ come from the germline V gene. CDR3 DNA: TGCGCCAGCAGCCCAGGCAACAGCGGGGGCACAGATACGCAGTATTTT. Amino acids: CASSPGNSGGTDTQYF.

The chain has TRBV5-4 and TRBJ2-2, with 8 bases matching TRBD2. V gave up 5 bases and J gave up 3 bases; unmatched junction bases: 3. Germline V gives CDR1 SGHNT, CDR2 YYREEE (reference sequence). The CDR3 contains 14 residues. The DNA for the CDR3 is TGTGCCAGCAGTGGGACTAGGTACACCGGGGAGCTGTTTTTT. Its protein product is CASSGTRYTGELFF.

The chain employs TRBV30 and TRBJ2-5, with D possibly matching TRBD1 (5 bases). V lost 2 bases and J 5 bases, leaving 21 bases between the germline ends. From germline, CDR1 is GTSNPN and CDR2 SVGIG (reference sequence). The CDR3 spans 16 residues. For the CDR3, the DNA is TGTGCCTGGAGTCTAGGATGGTTAGGGGTTGGGGAGACCCAGTACTTC. It codes for CAWSLGWLGVGETQYF.

J is TRBJ1-4 and V is TRBV25-1; D not resolved. Trimming pared 7 bases from V and 3 bases from J, leaving 12 bases between. Germline values: CDR1 MGHDK, CDR2 SYGVNS. This CDR3 has 14 residues. The CDR3 loop reads CASMTSGPNEKLFF. CDR3 coding DNA: TGTGCCAGCATGACCTCGGGCCCTAATGAAAAACTGTTTTTT.

This clone was seen repeatedly, ten times or more. V and J are TRBV6-4 and TRBJ2-3; D possibly uses TRBD1 or TRBD2 (5 bases each). Trimming removed 5 bases at V and 0 bases at J, with 9 bases between. The CDR3 is 14 amino acids. The germline V gene encodes CDR1 MRHNA and CDR2 SNTAGT. In DNA, the CDR3 is TGTGCCAGCAGTCGGGGCGGTAGCACAGATACGCAGTATTTT. It encodes CASSRGGSTDTQYF.

The chain joins TRBV5-1 to TRBJ2-1; 8 bases are shared with TRBD2. V lost 2 bases and J lost 3; bases outside the gene matches: 4. Germline lookup yields CDR1 SGHRS and CDR2 YFSETQ. The CDR3 totals 15 residues. This CDR3 reads CASSLSGSDYNEQFF. The DNA of the CDR3 is TGCGCCAGCAGCTTAAGCGGGAGTGACTACAATGAGCAGTTCTTC.

This clone was observed a handful of times. This rearrangement joins TRBV30 to TRBJ1-1; D not resolved. The CDR3 runs 13 residues. Between the trimmed V and J ends, which lost 0 bases and 1 base, there was a span of 6 bases. Germline CDR1 is GTSNPN and CDR2 is SVGIG (reference sequence). CDR3 coding DNA: TGTGCCTGGAGTGTACACCCGAACACTGAAGCTTTCTTT. Translating gives CAWSVHPNTEAFF.

The chain links TRBV13 to TRBJ2-1; D not resolved. Germline CDR1 PRHDT, CDR2 FYEKMQ (reference sequence). V lost 3 bases and J lost 3, with 6 bases in between. CDR3 size: 13 residues. CDR3 sequence reads: CASSLSLYNEQFF. CDR3 nucleotide sequence: TGTGCCAGCAGCTTGTCCCTCTACAATGAGCAGTTCTTC.

V and J are TRBV7-5 and TRBJ2-7; the table gives TRBD1 as D, unverified against the DNA. TRBV7-5 is shown as a pseudogene. The CDR3 sequence is 19 residues long. CDR3 sequence reads: CVRIQASGQGFQRGYEQYF. Here the CDR3 DNA reads TGTGTCAGAATCCAAGCTTCGGGACAGGGATTTCAGCGGGGCTACGAGCAGTACTTC.

V is TRBV29-1 and J is TRBJ2-5; D is perhaps TRBD1 (6 bases). The DNA end is more similar to TRBJ2-7, so the J call may be wrong. The CDR3 contains 11 residues. Germline V gene data show CDR1 as SQVTM and CDR2 as ANQGSEA. Here the CDR3 reads CSVEQGYEQYF. For the CDR3, the DNA is TGCAGCGTTGAACAGGGGTACGAGCAGTACTTC.

This sequence joins TRBV28 and TRBJ1-2; D call uncertain. Germline V lookup: CDR1 MDHEN, CDR2 SYDVKM. This CDR3 is 13 amino acids long. V was cut by 9 bases and J by 8 bases, with 19 bases left in between. This CDR3 reads CASHQTGPVGYTF. In DNA form, the CDR3 reads TGTGCCAGTCATCAGACTGGACCCGTCGGCTACACCTTC.

This clone was detected once. The chain couples TRBV2 to TRBJ2-2, with TRBD1 matching over 10 bases. The germline gives CDR1 SNHLY, CDR2 FYNNEI. V was pared by 11 bases and J by 6 bases, with 15 bases of the junction left unmatched. The CDR3 contains 16 residues. CDR3 bases: TGTGCCGGCTCCGGGACAGGGGTCGGTCTCGCCGGGGAGCTGTTTTTT. It translates to CAGSGTGVGLAGELFF.